One sample yielded the 5 T cell receptor beta chains listed below, sequenced in a study of human T cells and chemical hapten exposure. TCRdb reprocessed the RACE reads via MiXCR and lists one record per CDR3 protein. The repertoire holds 150,000 to 200,000 distinct CDR3 sequences, with around a quarter as singletons. Noted time point: patch test 3, about 24 weeks after DPC sensitization. The treatment is: therapeutic diphenylcyclopropenone sensitization with weekly scalp DPC. The specimen comprised whole blood, sampled in connection with sensitization to the hapten diphenylcyclopropenone (DPC). The receptors shown here come from a woman aged 18-30 years with alopecia areata. Some clones in this sample may be carry-over from other donors' samples.

The J gene is TRBJ2-5, the V gene TRBV29-1; TRBD2 might be the D (5 bases). There are 13 residues in the CDR3. Germline V CDR1 and CDR2: SQVTM, ANQGSEA. V lost 7 bases, J lost 0 bases, and 12 bases lay in between. The CDR3 DNA is TGCAGCGCCGGTCCGACTAACCAAGAGACCCAGTACTTC. Translating it yields CSAGPTNQETQYF.

The rearrangement uses TRBV6-2 or TRBV6-3 and TRBJ2-1; TRBD2 agrees at 7 bases. Germline V lookup: CDR1 MNHEY, CDR2 SVGEGT. This CDR3 is 14 amino acids long. Trimming cost V 6 bases and J 1 base; bases outside gene matches: 3. The CDR3 is CASRTSHSYNEQFF. DNA of the CDR3: TGTGCCAGCAGGACTAGCCATTCCTACAATGAGCAGTTCTTC.

The DNA of the CDR3 is TGCAGCGCCACGGACAGGGAGGGGACTGAAGCTTTCTTT. This codes for CSATDREGTEAFF. The rearrangement joins TRBV29-1 to TRBJ1-1, with 8 bases fitting TRBD1. Germline CDR1 is SQVTM and CDR2 is ANQGSEA. This CDR3 comprises 13 residues. The V segment lost 7 bases and the J segment 5 bases; nucleotides outside the gene matches: 9.

This clonotype occurred a few times. The rearrangement joins TRBV6-6 to TRBJ2-7, with D uncertain. V was shortened by 1 base and J by 6 bases, with 13 bases between the two germline ends. This CDR3 is built from 14 residues. Germline V gene sequence: CDR1 MNHNY, CDR2 SVGAGI (reference sequence). The CDR3 sequence: CASSYYPTNPEQYF. For the CDR3, the DNA is TGTGCCAGCAGTTACTATCCTACCAATCCCGAGCAGTACTTC.

This clonotype has only a few counts. The genes are TRBV21-1 and TRBJ2-7; the DNA was not compared with TRBD2, the D call given in the table. TRBV21-1 is deemed a pseudogene. This CDR3 has 17 amino acids. The CDR3 protein is CASSKSGRRQLYYEQYF. CDR3 coding DNA: TGTGCCAGCAGCAAAAGCGGTAGGAGGCAGCTCTACTACGAGCAGTACTTC.